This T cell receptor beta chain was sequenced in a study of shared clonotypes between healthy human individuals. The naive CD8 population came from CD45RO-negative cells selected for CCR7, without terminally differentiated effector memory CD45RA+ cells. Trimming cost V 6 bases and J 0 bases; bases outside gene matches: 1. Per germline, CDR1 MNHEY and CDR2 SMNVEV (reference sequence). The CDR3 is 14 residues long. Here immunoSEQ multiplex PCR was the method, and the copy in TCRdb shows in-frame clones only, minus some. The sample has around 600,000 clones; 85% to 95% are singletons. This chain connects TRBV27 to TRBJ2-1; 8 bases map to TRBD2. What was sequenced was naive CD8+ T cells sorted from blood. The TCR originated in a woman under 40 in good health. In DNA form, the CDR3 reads TGTGCCAGCAGGAGCGGGAGCTCCTACAATGAGCAGTTCTTC. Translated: CASRSGSSYNEQFF.